Presented here are 22 T cell receptor beta chains from one specimen sequenced in a study of early T cells in non-severe SARS-CoV-2 infection. TCRdb independently ran MiXCR on the 5' RACE reads; one entry per CDR3 protein. Of approximately 58,000 distinct CDR3 sequences listed, 6% to 7% are singletons. Material for sequencing was whole blood. These receptors originate from an adult who was a healthcare worker with PCR-confirmed SARS-CoV-2 infection or an uninfected control (not recorded which).

This clonotype was counted many times. The J gene is TRBJ1-3, the V gene TRBV24-1, with 9 bases that match TRBD1. V dropped 4 bases and J dropped 1; count of bases not matched to a gene: 4. CDR3 size: 16 residues. The germline V gene encodes CDR1 KGHDR and CDR2 SFDVKD. CDR3 loop: CATSDHGTGSGNTIYF. CDR3 in DNA: TGTGCCACCAGTGACCACGGGACAGGGTCTGGAAACACCATATATTTT.

This clonotype appeared many times. This chain connects TRBV5-5 to TRBJ2-7, with 8 bases aligning to TRBD1. The CDR3 has 15 residues. V lost 3 bases to trimming and J lost 2 bases; unmatched junction nucleotides: 7. Germline V gene lookup returns CDR1 SGHKS and CDR2 YYEKEE (reference sequence). As DNA, the CDR3 is TGTGCCAGCAGCTCCCCGGACAGGGCCCCCTACGAGCAGTACTTC. It is translated as CASSSPDRAPYEQYF. The full variable domain, rest sourced from reference TRBV5-5 and TRBJ2-7, is DAGVTQSPTHLIKTRGQQVTLRCSPISGHKSVSWYQQVLGQGPQFIFQYYEKEERGRGNFPDRFSARQFPNYSSELNVNALLLGDSALYLCASSSPDRAPYEQYFGPGTRLTVT.

The chain recombines TRBV5-6 with TRBJ1-1; no definite D call. Germline V gene sequence: CDR1 SGHDT, CDR2 YYEEEE. V was shortened by 4 bases and J by 10 bases, with 20 bases between the two germline ends. The CDR3 spans 14 residues. CDR3 region: CASSPTWPVEGAFF. The CDR3 DNA reads TGTGCCAGCAGCCCAACCTGGCCCGTGGAGGGAGCTTTCTTT.

This clonotype was counted ten times or more. V gene TRBV12-3 or TRBV12-4 combines with J gene TRBJ1-3; D call uncertain. V lost 3 bases to trimming and J lost 6 bases, with 6 bases between them. The CDR3 contains 12 residues. The chain's CDR3 is CASSFAENTIYF. As DNA, the CDR3 is TGTGCCAGCAGTTTCGCTGAAAACACCATATATTTT.

The rearrangement uses TRBV28 and TRBJ2-2; tentative D call: TRBD1 (6 bases). The V gene lost 6 bases and the J gene lost 7 bases, with 15 bases spanning the gap. Germline assignment: CDR1 MDHEN and CDR2 SYDVKM. The CDR3 length is 14 residues. The CDR3 region is CASSSTGLDGELFF. CDR3 nucleotide sequence: TGTGCCAGCAGCTCAACAGGGCTGGACGGGGAGCTGTTTTTT.

This clonotype was seen repeatedly, ten times or more. The chain joins TRBV6-5 to TRBJ2-7; D is possibly TRBD1 (5 bases). The CDR3 runs to 13 residues. In germline, CDR1 is MNHEY, CDR2 SVGAGI. Trimming shortened V by 6 bases and J by 2 bases, and 11 bases separated the two germline ends. The chain's CDR3 is CASSPQATYEQYF. CDR3 DNA: TGTGCCAGCAGCCCACAGGCAACCTACGAGCAGTACTTC.

Only a few counts were recorded for this clonotype. This chain links TRBV20-1 with TRBJ2-3; 7 nucleotides line up with TRBD2. This CDR3 region has 13 residues. The germline V gene has CDR1 DFQATT and CDR2 SNEGSKA (reference sequence). After removal of 2 bases from V and 5 bases from J, the junction contained 4 bases not matched to a gene. The CDR3 DNA is TGCAGTGCTAGACTGGCGGGGGTAGATACGCAGTATTTT. It is translated as CSARLAGVDTQYF.

This clonotype was observed at least ten times. This CDR3 is CASSLTGASTDTQYF. The CDR3 DNA sequence: TGCGCCAGCAGCTTGACCGGGGCCTCCACAGATACGCAGTATTTT. V and J are TRBV5-1 and TRBJ2-3, with D tentatively TRBD1 or TRBD2 (5 bases each). The CDR3 has 15 amino acids. V was pared by 1 base and J by 2 bases, with 11 bases between. The germline gives CDR1 SGHRS, CDR2 YFSETQ.

Notes on this clonotype: A much larger clone lies a single base off, so this may be a read error. The gene calls are TRBV6-5 and TRBJ2-7; TRBD1 is a possible D gene (6 bases). This CDR3 has 12 amino acids. V dropped 6 bases and J dropped 1 base, with 7 bases sitting between them. Germline lookup yields CDR1 MNHEY and CDR2 SVGAGI. DNA of the CDR3: TGTGCCAGCAGAGGACAGTCCTACGAGCAGTACTTC. This codes for CASRGQSYEQYF.

The sample holds many counts of this clonotype. The J gene is TRBJ2-2, the V gene TRBV7-6; D call uncertain. Looked up from germline, CDR1 is SGHVS and CDR2 is FNYEAQ. The CDR3 is 14 residues long. Trimming took off 5 bases at V and 4 bases at J, with 11 bases between the two ends. The CDR3 coding sequence is TGTGCCAGCAGCCCCTCTACACTCACCGGGGAGCTGTTTTTT. Protein sequence: CASSPSTLTGELFF.

The sample holds a few counts of this clonotype. The V call is TRBV20-1, the J call TRBJ2-5, with D unresolved. From germline, CDR1 is DFQATT and CDR2 SNEGSKA (reference sequence). Deletions cut 4 bases from V and 4 bases from J, with 22 bases between. This CDR3 comprises 16 residues. The CDR3 nucleotides read TGCAGTGCTATAAAGGAAGGTGCAGGTACGAGAGAGACCCAGTACTTC. Its translation: CSAIKEGAGTRETQYF.

There are many counts of this clonotype. The chain couples TRBV7-9 to TRBJ1-5; weak D call: TRBD1 (5 bases). Between the trimmed V and J ends, which lost 5 bases and 4 bases, there was a span of 15 bases. CDR3 size: 15 residues. CDR1 is SEHNR, CDR2 FQNEAQ, per germline (reference sequence). The CDR3: CASSLDSGRNQPQHF. The CDR3 region has the DNA TGTGCCAGCAGCCTAGACAGTGGGCGTAATCAGCCCCAGCATTTT.

This clonotype was observed many times. This sequence may be a read error, since a much larger clone differs from it by one base. The chain combines TRBV6-2 or TRBV6-3 with TRBJ1-1; the match to TRBD1 covers 7 bases. Germline-derived CDR1 and CDR2 are MNHEY and SVGEGT. CDR3 length: 13 amino acids. The V segment lost 4 bases and the J segment 1 base; nucleotides outside the gene matches: 0. As DNA, the CDR3 is TGTGCCAGCAGTTGGACAGGGAACACTGAAGCTTTCTTT. The encoded protein is CASSWTGNTEAFF.

This clonotype was recorded a few times. The chain links TRBV12-3 or TRBV12-4 to TRBJ2-7, with TRBD1 matching over 9 bases. This CDR3 has 14 residues. V dropped 4 bases and J dropped 3; count of bases not matched to a gene: 4. CDR3 residues: CASSSTGGIYEQYF. In DNA form, the CDR3 reads TGTGCCAGCAGTTCTACAGGGGGCATCTACGAGCAGTACTTC.

There are a few counts of this clonotype. The chain recombines TRBV2 with TRBJ2-5; 7 nucleotides agree with TRBD1. CDR1 SNHLY and CDR2 FYNNEI come from the germline V gene. The CDR3 loop spans 14 amino acids. V lost 2 bases, J lost 5 bases, and 5 bases stayed unmatched. In DNA, the CDR3 is TGTGCCAGCAGTGAAAACAGGGGTAGGGAGACCCAGTACTTC. Translated, it gives CASSENRGRETQYF.

This clonotype was picked up many times. The gene calls are TRBV20-1 and TRBJ1-1, with D tentatively TRBD1 (6 bases). Trimming stripped 6 bases from V and 5 bases from J, with 19 bases between. CDR3 length equals 14 residues. Germline-derived CDR1 and CDR2 are DFQATT and SNEGSKA (reference sequence). The CDR3, as DNA: TGCAGTGCAACCCCCGGAGGGGGGAATACTGAAGCTTTCTTT. Translating gives CSATPGGGNTEAFF.

This clonotype has at least ten counts. V usage is TRBV6-6 and J usage is TRBJ2-2, with 9 bases lining up with TRBD1. Germline loops: CDR1 MNHNY, CDR2 SVGAGI (reference sequence). J was trimmed by 5 bases and V by 7 bases; bases with no gene match: 8. The CDR3 contains 15 residues. The CDR3 nucleotides are TGTGCCAGCAATTCACAGGGGGCCCCGACCGGGGAGCTGTTTTTT. This translates into CASNSQGAPTGELFF.

The chain couples TRBV7-2 to TRBJ2-7; the D is unclear. This CDR3 comprises 12 residues. V lost 5 bases to trimming and J lost 5 bases, with 10 bases between them. The germline CDR1 and CDR2 sequences are SGHTA and FQGNSA. This CDR3 reads CASSRTGNEQYF. The CDR3, as DNA: TGTGCCAGCAGCCGGACGGGCAACGAGCAGTACTTC.

This clonotype has a count of ten or more. The J gene is TRBJ1-1, the V gene TRBV11-3; no reliable D call. The germline V gene encodes CDR1 SGHNT and CDR2 YENEEA. The V end lost 1 base, the J end lost 2 bases, and 11 bases lay between the germline ends. The CDR3 loop spans 15 amino acids. The CDR3 bases are TGTGCCAGCAGCTTAGGTGGCGGTTCTAACACTGAAGCTTTCTTT. Translating gives CASSLGGGSNTEAFF.

This clonotype came up many times. This sequence joins TRBV3-1 and TRBJ2-7; the match to TRBD1 covers 8 bases. CDR3 length: 12 residues. V was clipped by 6 bases and J by 3 bases; unmatched bases: 1. From germline, CDR1 is LGHDT and CDR2 YNNKEL (reference sequence). The CDR3 nucleotides read TGTGCCAGCAGTGGACAGGGCTACGAGCAGTACTTC. Translating gives CASSGQGYEQYF.

This clonotype was found a few times. The gene calls are TRBV4-2 and TRBJ1-4; no reliable D call. V lost 0 bases to trimming and J lost 4 bases, with 12 bases between them. This CDR3 is built from 16 residues. Germline V lookup: CDR1 LGHNA, CDR2 YNFKEQ. As DNA, the CDR3 is TGTGCCAGCAGCCAAGAACTGCAGGCGGTTAATGAAAAACTGTTTTTT. It specifies CASSQELQAVNEKLFF.

This chain joins TRBV13 and TRBJ2-5; 12 bases are shared with TRBD2. V shed 4 bases, J shed 1 base, and the junction held 4 bases outside the gene matches. Germline V gene sequence: CDR1 PRHDT, CDR2 FYEKMQ (reference sequence). The CDR3 has 16 residues. CDR3 residues: CASSSRLAGAQETQYF. CDR3 sequence (DNA): TGTGCCAGCAGCTCGCGACTAGCGGGGGCCCAAGAGACCCAGTACTTC.